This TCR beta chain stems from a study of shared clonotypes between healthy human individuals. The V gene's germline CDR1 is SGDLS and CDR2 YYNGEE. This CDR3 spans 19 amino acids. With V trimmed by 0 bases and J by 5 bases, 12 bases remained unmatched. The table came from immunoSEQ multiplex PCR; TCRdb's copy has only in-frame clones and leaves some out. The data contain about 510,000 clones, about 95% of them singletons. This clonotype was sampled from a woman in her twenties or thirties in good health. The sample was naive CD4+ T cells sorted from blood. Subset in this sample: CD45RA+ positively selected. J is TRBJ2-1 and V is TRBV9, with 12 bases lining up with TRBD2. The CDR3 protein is CASSVAGLAGPARDNEQFF. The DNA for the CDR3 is TGTGCCAGCAGCGTAGCGGGACTAGCGGGTCCGGCGAGGGACAATGAGCAGTTCTTC.